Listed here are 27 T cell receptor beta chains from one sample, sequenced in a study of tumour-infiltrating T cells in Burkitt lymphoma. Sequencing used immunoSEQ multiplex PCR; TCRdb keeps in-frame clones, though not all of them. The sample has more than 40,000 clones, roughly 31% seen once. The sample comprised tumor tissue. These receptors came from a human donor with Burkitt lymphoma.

In DNA, the CDR3 is TGTGCCAGCAGTTACCCTAGGGGGGAGCTGTTTTTT. Amino acids: CASSYPRGELFF. The rearrangement uses TRBV6-6 and TRBJ2-2; D not resolved. This CDR3 has 12 residues. The germline CDR1 and CDR2 sequences are MNHNY and SVGAGI (reference sequence). Trimming removed 2 bases from V and 8 bases from J, with 6 bases in between.

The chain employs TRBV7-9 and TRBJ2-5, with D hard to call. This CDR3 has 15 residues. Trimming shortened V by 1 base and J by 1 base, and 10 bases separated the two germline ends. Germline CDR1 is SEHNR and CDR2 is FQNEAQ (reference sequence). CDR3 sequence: CASSLGIYTQETQYF. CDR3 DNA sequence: TGTGCCAGCAGCTTAGGAATCTATACCCAAGAGACCCAGTACTTC. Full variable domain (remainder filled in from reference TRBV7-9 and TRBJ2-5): DTGVSQNPRHKITKRGQNVTFRCDPISEHNRLYWYRQTLGQGPEFLTYFQNEAQLEKSRLLSDRFSAERPKGSFSTLEIQRTEQGDSAMYLCASSLGIYTQETQYFGPGTRLLVL.

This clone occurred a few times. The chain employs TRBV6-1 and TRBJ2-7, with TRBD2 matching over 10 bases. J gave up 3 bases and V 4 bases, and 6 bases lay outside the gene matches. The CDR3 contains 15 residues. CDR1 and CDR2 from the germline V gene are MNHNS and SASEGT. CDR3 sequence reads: CASSATSGAIYEQYF. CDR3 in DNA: TGTGCCAGCAGTGCTACTAGCGGGGCGATCTACGAGCAGTACTTC.

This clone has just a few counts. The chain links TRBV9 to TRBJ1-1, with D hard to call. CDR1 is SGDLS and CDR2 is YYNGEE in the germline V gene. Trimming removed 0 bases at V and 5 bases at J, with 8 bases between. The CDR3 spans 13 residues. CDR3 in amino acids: CASSVEVGTEAFF. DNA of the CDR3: TGTGCCAGCAGCGTAGAAGTGGGGACTGAAGCTTTCTTT. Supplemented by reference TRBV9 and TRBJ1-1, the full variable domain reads DSGVTQTPKHLITATGQRVTLRCSPRSGDLSVYWYQQSLDQGLQFLIQYYNGEERAKGNILERFSAQQFPDLHSELNLSSLELGDSALYFCASSVEVGTEAFFGQGTRLTVV.

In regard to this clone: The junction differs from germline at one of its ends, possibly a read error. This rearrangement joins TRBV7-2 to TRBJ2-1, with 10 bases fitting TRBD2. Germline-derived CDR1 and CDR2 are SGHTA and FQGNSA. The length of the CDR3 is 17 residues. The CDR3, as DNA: TGTGCCAGCAGCTTAACTAGCGGGGCCTATCGGCACAATGAGCTGTTCTTC. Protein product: CASSLTSGAYRHNELFF.

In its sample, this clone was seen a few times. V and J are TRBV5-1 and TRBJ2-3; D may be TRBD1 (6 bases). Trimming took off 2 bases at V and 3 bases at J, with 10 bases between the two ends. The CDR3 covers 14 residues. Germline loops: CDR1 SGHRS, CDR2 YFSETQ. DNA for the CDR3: TGCGCCAGCAGCTTCTCCAGGGGAACAGATACGCAGTATTTT. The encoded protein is CASSFSRGTDTQYF.

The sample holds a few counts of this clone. CDR3 DNA: TGTGCCAGCAGTGCCAGGGCAAACACAGATACGCAGTATTTT. Translated: CASSARANTDTQYF. The genes are TRBV25-1 and TRBJ2-3, with D possibly being TRBD1 (5 bases). Trimming stripped 4 bases from V and 2 bases from J, with 10 bases between. This CDR3 contains 14 residues. Germline V lookup: CDR1 MGHDK, CDR2 SYGVNS. Combining the CDR3 with reference TRBV25-1 and TRBJ2-3 gives the whole variable domain EADIYQTPRYLVIGTGKKITLECSQTMGHDKMYWYQQDPGMELHLIHYSYGVNSTEKGDLSSESTVSRIRTEHFPLTLESARPSHTSQYLCASSARANTDTQYFGPGTRLTVL.

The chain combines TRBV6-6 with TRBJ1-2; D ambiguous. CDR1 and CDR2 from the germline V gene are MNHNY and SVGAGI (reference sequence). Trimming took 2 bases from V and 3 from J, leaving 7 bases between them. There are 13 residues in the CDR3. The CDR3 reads CASSYEAYYGYTF. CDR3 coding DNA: TGTGCCAGCAGTTACGAGGCCTACTATGGCTACACCTTC.

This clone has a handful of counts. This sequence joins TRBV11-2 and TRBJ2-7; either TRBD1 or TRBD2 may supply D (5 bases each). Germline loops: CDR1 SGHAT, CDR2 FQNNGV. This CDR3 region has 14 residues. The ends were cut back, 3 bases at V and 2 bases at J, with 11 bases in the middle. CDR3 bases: TGTGCCAGCAGCTTGGGGGTTGGGACCTACGAGCAGTACTTC. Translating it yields CASSLGVGTYEQYF.

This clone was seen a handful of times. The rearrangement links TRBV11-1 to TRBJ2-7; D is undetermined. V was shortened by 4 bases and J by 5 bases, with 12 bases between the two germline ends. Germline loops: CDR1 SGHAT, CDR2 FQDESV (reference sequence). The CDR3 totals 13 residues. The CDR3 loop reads CASSSFRRNEQYF. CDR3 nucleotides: TGTGCCAGCAGCTCCTTCCGACGGAACGAGCAGTACTTC.

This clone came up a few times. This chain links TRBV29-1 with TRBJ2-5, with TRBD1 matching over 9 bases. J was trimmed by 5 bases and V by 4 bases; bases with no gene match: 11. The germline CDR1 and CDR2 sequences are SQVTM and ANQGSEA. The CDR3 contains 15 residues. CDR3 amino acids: CSVGPLGQGRETQYF. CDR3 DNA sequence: TGCAGCGTTGGACCCCTAGGACAGGGGCGGGAGACCCAGTACTTC.

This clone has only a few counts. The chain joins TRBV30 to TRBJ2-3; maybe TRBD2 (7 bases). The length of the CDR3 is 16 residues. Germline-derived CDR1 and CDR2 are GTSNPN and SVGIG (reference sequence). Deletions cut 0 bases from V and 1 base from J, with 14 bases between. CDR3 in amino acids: CAWSVRRGGGTDTQYF. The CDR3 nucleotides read TGTGCCTGGAGTGTACGGAGAGGGGGGGGCACAGATACGCAGTATTTT.

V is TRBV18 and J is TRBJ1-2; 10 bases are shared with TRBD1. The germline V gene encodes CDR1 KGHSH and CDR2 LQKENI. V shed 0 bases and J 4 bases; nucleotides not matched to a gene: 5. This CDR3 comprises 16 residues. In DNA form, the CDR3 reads TGTGCCAGCTCACCACCGACAGGGGGCGGAGGCTATGGCTACACCTTC. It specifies CASSPPTGGGGYGYTF.

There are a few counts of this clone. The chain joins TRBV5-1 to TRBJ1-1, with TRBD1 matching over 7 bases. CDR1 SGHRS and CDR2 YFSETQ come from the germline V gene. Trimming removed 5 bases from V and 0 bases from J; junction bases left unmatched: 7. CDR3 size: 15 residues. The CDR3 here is CASRSTGDLNTEAFF. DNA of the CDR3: TGCGCCAGCAGATCCACAGGGGACCTGAACACTGAAGCTTTCTTT.

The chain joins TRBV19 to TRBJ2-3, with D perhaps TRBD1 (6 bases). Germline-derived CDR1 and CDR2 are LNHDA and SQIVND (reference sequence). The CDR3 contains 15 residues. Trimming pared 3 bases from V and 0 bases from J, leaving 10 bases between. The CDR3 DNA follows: TGTGCCAGTAGTATTCTCCAGGGGAGCACAGATACGCAGTATTTT. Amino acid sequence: CASSILQGSTDTQYF. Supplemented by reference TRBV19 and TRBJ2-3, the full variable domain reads DGGITQSPKYLFRKEGQNVTLSCEQNLNHDAMYWYRQDPGQGLRLIYYSQIVNDFQKGDIAEGYSVSREKKESFPLTVTSAQKNPTAFYLCASSILQGSTDTQYFGPGTRLTVL.

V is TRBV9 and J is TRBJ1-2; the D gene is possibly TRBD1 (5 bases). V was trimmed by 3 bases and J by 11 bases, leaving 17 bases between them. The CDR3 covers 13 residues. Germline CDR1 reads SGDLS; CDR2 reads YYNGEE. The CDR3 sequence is CASSGEFDSPYTF. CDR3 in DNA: TGTGCCAGCAGCGGCGAGTTTGACAGCCCGTACACCTTC. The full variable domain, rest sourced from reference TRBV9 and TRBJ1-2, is DSGVTQTPKHLITATGQRVTLRCSPRSGDLSVYWYQQSLDQGLQFLIQYYNGEERAKGNILERFSAQQFPDLHSELNLSSLELGDSALYFCASSGEFDSPYTFGSGTRLTVV.

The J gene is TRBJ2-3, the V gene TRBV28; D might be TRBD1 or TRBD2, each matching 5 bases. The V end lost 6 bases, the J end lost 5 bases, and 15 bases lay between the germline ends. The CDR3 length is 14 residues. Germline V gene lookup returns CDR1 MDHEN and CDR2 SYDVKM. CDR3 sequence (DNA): TGTGCCAGCAGAGATAGCCGGGGCGTAGATACGCAGTATTTT. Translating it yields CASRDSRGVDTQYF.

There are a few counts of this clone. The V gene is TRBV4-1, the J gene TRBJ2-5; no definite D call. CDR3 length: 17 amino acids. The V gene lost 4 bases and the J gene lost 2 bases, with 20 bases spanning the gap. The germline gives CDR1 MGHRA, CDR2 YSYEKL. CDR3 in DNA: TGCGCCAGCAGCCCCACACTCCCGAGAGGTGGGCAAGAGACCCAGTACTTC. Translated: CASSPTLPRGGQETQYF.

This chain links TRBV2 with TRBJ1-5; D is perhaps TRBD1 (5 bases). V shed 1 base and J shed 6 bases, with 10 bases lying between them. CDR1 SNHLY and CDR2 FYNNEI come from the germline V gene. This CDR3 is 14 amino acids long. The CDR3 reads CASSEGPGPQPQHF. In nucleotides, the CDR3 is TGTGCCAGCAGTGAAGGTCCGGGGCCTCAGCCCCAGCATTTT.

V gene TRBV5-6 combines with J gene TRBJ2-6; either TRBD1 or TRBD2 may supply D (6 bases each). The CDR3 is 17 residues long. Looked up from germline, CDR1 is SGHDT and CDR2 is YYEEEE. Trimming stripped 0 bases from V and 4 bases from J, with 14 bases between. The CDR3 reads CASSLALQGGGANVLTF. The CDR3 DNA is TGTGCCAGCAGCTTGGCGCTACAGGGAGGAGGGGCCAACGTCCTGACTTTC.

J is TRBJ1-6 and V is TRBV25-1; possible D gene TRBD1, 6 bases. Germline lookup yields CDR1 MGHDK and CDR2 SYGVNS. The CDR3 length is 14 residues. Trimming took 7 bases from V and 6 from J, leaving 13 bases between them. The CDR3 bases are TGTGCCAGCAAAGGAGGGACACCTAATTCACCCCTCCACTTT. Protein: CASKGGTPNSPLHF.

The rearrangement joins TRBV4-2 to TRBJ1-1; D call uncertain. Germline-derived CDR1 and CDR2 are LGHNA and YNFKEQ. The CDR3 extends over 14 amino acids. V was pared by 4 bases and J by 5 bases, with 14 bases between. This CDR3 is CASSLQGGQTEAFF. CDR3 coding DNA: TGTGCCAGCAGCCTACAAGGAGGGCAGACTGAAGCTTTCTTT.

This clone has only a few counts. The CDR3 reads CASRWGRSSGSPLHF. As DNA, the CDR3 is TGTGCCAGCAGGTGGGGACGGAGTTCCGGATCACCCCTCCACTTT. The chain links TRBV27 to TRBJ1-6; tentatively, D is TRBD1 (5 bases). This CDR3 has 15 amino acids. V lost 6 bases to trimming and J lost 10 bases, with 19 bases between them. Germline V CDR1 and CDR2: MNHEY, SMNVEV (reference sequence).

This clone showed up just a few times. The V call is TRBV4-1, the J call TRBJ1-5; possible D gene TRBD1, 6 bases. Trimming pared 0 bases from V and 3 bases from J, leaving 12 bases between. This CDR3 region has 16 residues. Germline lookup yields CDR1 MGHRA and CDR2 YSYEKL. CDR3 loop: CASSQDIGTPNQPQHF. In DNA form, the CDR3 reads TGCGCCAGCAGCCAAGATATCGGGACACCCAATCAGCCCCAGCATTTT.

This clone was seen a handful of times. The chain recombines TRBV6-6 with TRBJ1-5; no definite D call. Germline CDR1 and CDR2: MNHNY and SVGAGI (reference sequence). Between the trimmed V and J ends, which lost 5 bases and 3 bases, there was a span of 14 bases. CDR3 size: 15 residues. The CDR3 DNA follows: TGTGCCAGCAGTGGGCCGGGCCGTTTCAATCAGCCCCAGCATTTT. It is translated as CASSGPGRFNQPQHF.

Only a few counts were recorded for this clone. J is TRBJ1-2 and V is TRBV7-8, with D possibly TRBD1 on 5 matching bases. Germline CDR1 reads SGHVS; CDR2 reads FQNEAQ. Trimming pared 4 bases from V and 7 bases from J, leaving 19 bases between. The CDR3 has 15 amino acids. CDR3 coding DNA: TGTGCCAGCAGCTCCGGTCTGGGGCAAGTGGGTGGCTACACCTTC. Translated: CASSSGLGQVGGYTF.

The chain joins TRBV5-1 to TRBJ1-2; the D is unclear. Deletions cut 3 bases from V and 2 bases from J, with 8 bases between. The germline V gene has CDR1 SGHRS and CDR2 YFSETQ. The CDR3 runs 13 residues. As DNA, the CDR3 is TGCGCCAGCAGCTGGACGGAAAACTATGGCTACACCTTC. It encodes CASSWTENYGYTF.